Shown below are 7 T cell receptor beta chains from a single sample sequenced in a study of glioma-infiltrating T cells. Amplification of TCR alpha and beta CDR3 regions from RNA used iRepertoire nested multiplex PCR. TCRdb re-called the multiplex PCR reads with MiXCR, one entry per CDR3 protein. Among about 130,000 distinct CDR3 sequences listed, about 25% were seen once. The sequencing input was glioma tissue, nonneoplastic brain tissue, or PBMCs (not recorded which). All receptors come from a human donor with low-grade glioma or glioblastoma, undergoing nonglioma brain surgery, or in good health (not recorded which).

Turning to this clonotype: One end of the junction fails to match germline, which may point to a read error. The rearrangement joins TRBV5-1 to TRBJ1-5; 8 nucleotides align to TRBD1. CDR3 size: 20 residues. Germline V gene data show CDR1 as SGHRS and CDR2 as YFSETQ. This CDR3 reads CASSLPSWGRGLDSNQPQHF. CDR3 DNA sequence: TGCGCCAGCAGCTTGCCTAGCTGGGGCAGGGGGCTAGATAGCAATCAGCCCCAGCATTTC.

The rearrangement joins TRBV19 to TRBJ2-1; 11 bases agree with TRBD1. Germline loops: CDR1 LNHDA, CDR2 SQIVND (reference sequence). V shed 7 bases and J 6 bases; nucleotides not matched to a gene: 11. CDR3 size: 16 residues. In DNA form, the CDR3 reads TGTGCCAGTACCCTACTCCCGGGACAGGGGGGCAATGAGCAGTTCTTC. Residues: CASTLLPGQGGNEQFF.

This clonotype has a handful of counts. This rearrangement joins TRBV24-1 to TRBJ2-3; 12 nucleotides align to TRBD2. Per the germline V gene, CDR1 is KGHDR and CDR2 is SFDVKD. CDR3 size: 15 residues. V was clipped by 11 bases and J by 2 bases; unmatched bases: 7. The CDR3 coding sequence is TGTGCCATTTCCACTAGCGGGGGGTCCACAGATACGCAGTATTTT. It translates to CAISTSGGSTDTQYF.

On this clonotype: A read error may explain this, as a much larger clone is one base away. The gene calls are TRBV6-5 and TRBJ1-6; D is ambiguous. Per the germline V gene, CDR1 is MNHEY and CDR2 is SVGAGI. CDR3 length: 14 residues. In nucleotides, the CDR3 is TGTGCCAGCGCACGGGCGGGCTATAATTCACCCCTCCGCTTT. This translates into CASARAGYNSPLRF.

A word on this clonotype: This may come from a read error, since a much larger clone is one base off. The CDR3 loop reads CASSQVRDPPYGFF. The CDR3 DNA reads as TGTGCCAGCAGCCAAGTCCGGGATCCGCCTTACGGTTTCTTT. This sequence joins TRBV14 and TRBJ1-1; D uncertain. This CDR3 comprises 14 residues. Per the germline V gene, CDR1 is SGHDN and CDR2 is FVKESK. Trimming removed 1 base at V and 13 bases at J, with 19 bases between.

Comment on this clonotype: A much larger clone is a single base away; this may be a read error. The V gene is TRBV27, the J gene TRBJ2-1, with D maybe TRBD1 (6 bases). CDR1 is MNHEY, CDR2 SMNVEV, per germline (reference sequence). This CDR3 comprises 16 residues. The CDR3 loop is CASSSGERSSCNEQFF. The DNA of the CDR3 is TGTGCCAGCAGTTCAGGGGAGCGGTCCTCCTGCAATGAGCAGTTCTTC.

J is TRBJ1-4 and V is TRBV5-8; 7 nucleotides line up with TRBD1. The CDR3 runs to 15 residues. V lost 4 bases and J lost 4; bases outside the gene matches: 7. Germline V gene sequence: CDR1 SGHTS, CDR2 YDEGEE. The CDR3 loop is CASSPRQGVNEKLFF. The DNA for the CDR3 is TGTGCCAGCAGCCCCCGACAGGGAGTTAATGAAAAACTGTTTTTT.